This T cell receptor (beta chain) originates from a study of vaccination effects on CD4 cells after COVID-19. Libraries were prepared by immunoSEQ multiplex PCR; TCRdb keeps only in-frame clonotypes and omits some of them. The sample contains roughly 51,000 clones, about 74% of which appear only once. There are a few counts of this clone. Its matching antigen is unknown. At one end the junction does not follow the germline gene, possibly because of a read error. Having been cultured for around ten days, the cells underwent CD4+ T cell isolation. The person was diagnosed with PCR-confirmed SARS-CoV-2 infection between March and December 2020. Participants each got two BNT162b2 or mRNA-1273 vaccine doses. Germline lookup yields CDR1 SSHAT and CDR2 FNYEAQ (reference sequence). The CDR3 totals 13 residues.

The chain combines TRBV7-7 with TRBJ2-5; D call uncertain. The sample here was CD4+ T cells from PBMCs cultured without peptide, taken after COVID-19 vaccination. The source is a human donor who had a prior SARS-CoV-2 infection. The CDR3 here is CASSLGWQETQYF. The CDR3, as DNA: TGTGCTAGCAGCTTAGGTTGGCAAGAGACCCAGTACTTC.